This note documents a single TCR beta chain sequence. These data come from a study of blood T cell repertoires in COVID-19. Study-level information: The United States, Italy and Spain were the sources of the acute and convalescent COVID-19 samples. PBMCs, B-cell-depleted T cells, or T cells provided the cDNA or gDNA that made up the material.

Individuals drawn from 24 US areas were about 18 to 90 years old. Clones were read by immunoSEQ multiplex PCR, and TCRdb kept only the in-frame ones, dropping some. The repertoire includes 100,000 to 150,000 clones, about 88% of them detected once, and more than 2% sits in the top ten. The TCR originated in a man aged 35 to 55 with acute COVID-19. The material sequenced was PBMCs or T cells enriched from blood (not recorded which).

The CDR3 is CASSLFPAESYGYTF. The CDR3 DNA is TGTGCCAGCAGCTTATTTCCCGCGGAGAGCTATGGCTACACCTTC. This chain connects TRBV7-2 to TRBJ1-2; D is undetermined. The germline V gene has CDR1 SGHTA and CDR2 FQGNSA. The length of the CDR3 is 15 residues. V lost 2 bases and J lost 4, with 14 bases in between.